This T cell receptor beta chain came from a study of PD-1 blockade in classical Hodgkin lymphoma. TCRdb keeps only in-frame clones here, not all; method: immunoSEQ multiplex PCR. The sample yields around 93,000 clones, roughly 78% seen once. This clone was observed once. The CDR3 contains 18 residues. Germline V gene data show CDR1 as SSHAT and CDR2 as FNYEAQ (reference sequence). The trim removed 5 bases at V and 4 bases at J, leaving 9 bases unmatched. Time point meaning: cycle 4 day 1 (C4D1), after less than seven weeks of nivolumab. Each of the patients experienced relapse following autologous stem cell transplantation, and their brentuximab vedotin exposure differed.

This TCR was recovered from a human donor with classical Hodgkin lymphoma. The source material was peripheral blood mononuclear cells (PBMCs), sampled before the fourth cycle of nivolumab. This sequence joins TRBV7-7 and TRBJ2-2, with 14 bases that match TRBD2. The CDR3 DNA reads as TGTGCCAGCAGCCACAGATCCGGACTAGCGGGGGGCACCGGGGAGCTGTTTTTT. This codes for CASSHRSGLAGGTGELFF.